Sequencing of this T cell receptor beta chain was carried out in a study of blood T cell repertoires in COVID-19. Study context: Donors in the United States, Italy and Spain gave samples during acute or convalescent COVID-19. PBMCs, B-cell-depleted T cells, or T cells provided the cDNA or gDNA that made up the material.

Per germline, CDR1 MDHEN and CDR2 SYDVKM. Losses at the gene ends were 4 bases for V and 7 bases for J; bases not matched to a gene: 7. The CDR3 has 16 amino acids. In the original workflow: Cell counts per sample came from amplifying reference gene primers. The method was immunoSEQ multiplex PCR; TCRdb's version includes in-frame clones alone and lacks a portion of them. The V and J calls and the clone size are those of that table, but D and trimming were determined from the DNA. The data hold 100,000 or so clones, with 85% to 90% observed a single time. The chain couples TRBV28 to TRBJ2-1; the match to TRBD2 covers 13 bases. The clonotype was recovered from a woman aged 55-70 years in a cohort sampled during active or convalescent COVID-19. Material: peripheral blood. CDR3 in amino acids: CASSSGLAGVYNEQFF. As DNA, the CDR3 is TGTGCCAGCAGTTCCGGACTAGCGGGAGTGTATAATGAGCAGTTCTTC.